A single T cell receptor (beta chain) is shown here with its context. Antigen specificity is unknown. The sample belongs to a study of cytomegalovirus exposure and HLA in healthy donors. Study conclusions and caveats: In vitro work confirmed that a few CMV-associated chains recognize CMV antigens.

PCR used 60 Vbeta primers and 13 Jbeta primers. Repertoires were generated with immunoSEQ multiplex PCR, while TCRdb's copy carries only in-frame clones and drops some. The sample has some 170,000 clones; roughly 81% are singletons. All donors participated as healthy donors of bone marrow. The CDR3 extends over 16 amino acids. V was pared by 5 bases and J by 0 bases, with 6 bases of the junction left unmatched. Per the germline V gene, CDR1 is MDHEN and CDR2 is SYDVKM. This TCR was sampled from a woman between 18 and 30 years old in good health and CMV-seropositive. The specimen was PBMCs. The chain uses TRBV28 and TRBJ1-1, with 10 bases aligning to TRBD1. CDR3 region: CASSPGTGAVNTEAFF. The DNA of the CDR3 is TGTGCCAGCAGTCCCGGGACAGGGGCGGTGAACACTGAAGCTTTCTTT.